The rows below give T cell receptor beta chains drawn from one sample of a study of T-cell memory formation after mild COVID-19. TCRdb reanalysed the 5' RACE reads using MiXCR and keeps one entry per CDR3 protein. The table has about 470,000 distinct CDR3 sequences, 18% seen once; the top ten hold over 9%. Sequencing was carried out using PBMCs or a T cell subset sorted from them (not recorded which). The receptor set was obtained from an adult woman who had mild COVID-19 (a few samples of this study predate the infection). Cell type and time point are not known. CDR3s include the opening cysteine and the closing phenylalanine or tryptophan. The D gene is left open where the match is weak. Size is omitted from some rows. Given values are once, few, many or a class for expanded clones.

clone_size j_call d_call v_call cdr3_length cdr3_nt cdr3_aa
- TRBJ2-1 - TRBV11-2 15 TGTGCCAGCAGCTTTGATTCGATAACCTACAATGAGCAGTTCTTC CASSFDSITYNEQFF
- TRBJ2-4 TRBD2 TRBV6-5 16 TGTGCCAGCAGTTCCCGGGACTACTTAGCCAAAAACATTCAGTACTTC CASSSRDYLAKNIQYF
few TRBJ2-5 - TRBV6-5 15 TGTGCCAGCAGTTACTCCCGGCTAGTACGAGAGACCCAGTACTTC CASSYSRLVRETQYF
few TRBJ2-3 - TRBV11-2 15 TGTGCCAGCAGCTTAGATGGAGGGGTCCCAGATACGCAGTATTTT CASSLDGGVPDTQYF
few TRBJ2-7 - TRBV12-3/TRBV12-4 11 TGTGCCAGCAGTAACAGGGATGAGCAGTACTTC CASSNRDEQYF
few TRBJ1-1 - TRBV4-1 12 TGCGCCAGCAGCCAAGATCTCAGCCAGGGAGTCTTT CASSQDLSQGVF
many TRBJ1-1 - TRBV7-9 13 TGTGCCAGCAGCCCCATAAAGGGCACTGAAGCTTTCTTT CASSPIKGTEAFF
- TRBJ2-5 - TRBV15 15 TGTGCCACCAGCAGAGATCGAGCGCCGGGAGAGACCCAGTACTTC CATSRDRAPGETQYF
- TRBJ1-5 - TRBV21-1 18 TGTGCCAGCATTACGATCGTGGCAGGGAACTATAGCAATCAGCCCCAGCATTTT CASITIVAGNYSNQPQHF
- TRBJ2-1 - TRBV5-1 18 TGCGCCAGCAGCTTGTTGAGGGGAGGGGACACCGCCTACAATGAGCAGTTCTTC CASSLLRGGDTAYNEQFF
- TRBJ1-2 - TRBV20-1 13 TGCAGTGCGCGCCGGGAAGCTAACTATGGCTACACCTTC CSARREANYGYTF
- TRBJ1-3 TRBD1 TRBV9 15 TGTGCCAGCAGCGGACAGGGGGCTAGGGGAAACACCATATATTTT CASSGQGARGNTIYF
few TRBJ2-1 TRBD1 TRBV29-1 16 TGCAGCGTGAGACCTACGGGACAGGGGGCCTACAATGAGCAGTTCTTC CSVRPTGQGAYNEQFF
- TRBJ2-2 TRBD1 TRBV29-1 13 TGCAGCGTTGGACAGGGGGCAGGCGGGGAGCTGTTTTTT CSVGQGAGGELFF
few TRBJ2-7 TRBD1 TRBV24-1 13 TGTGCCACCAGTGGGACAGGAGAATACGAGCAGTACTTC CATSGTGEYEQYF
few TRBJ1-5 - TRBV9 14 TGTGCCAGCGCCCGCGGGGGGAGCAATCAGCCCCAGCATTTT CASARGGSNQPQHF
many TRBJ2-1 TRBD2 TRBV12-3/TRBV12-4 14 TGTGCCAGCAGCTCTGGACTAGCGGGGAATGAGCAGTTCTTC CASSSGLAGNEQFF
- TRBJ2-7 - TRBV10-3 14 TGTGCCATCAGTGATCTGGGTTCTATGAGCGAGCAGTACTTC CAISDLGSMSEQYF
few TRBJ2-3 - TRBV5-6 15 TGTGCCAGCAGCTTGACAGGGACGAGCACAGATACGCAGTATTTT CASSLTGTSTDTQYF
- TRBJ1-2 - TRBV18 15 TGTGCCAGCTCACCCCTCGTTACAAGGGATAGTGGCTACACCTTC CASSPLVTRDSGYTF
- TRBJ1-1 - TRBV9 13 TGTGCCAGCAGCGTAGAACTGAACACTGAAGCTTTCTTT CASSVELNTEAFF
few TRBJ1-1 - TRBV7-9 15 TGTGCCAGCAGCTTTTCCTTTCATGAGGACACTGAAGCTTTCTTT CASSFSFHEDTEAFF
few TRBJ1-1 TRBD1 TRBV7-9 15 TGTGCCAGCAGCGTACGACAGGGAGGGAACACTGAAGCTTTCTTT CASSVRQGGNTEAFF
few TRBJ2-3 TRBD2 TRBV12-3/TRBV12-4 16 TGTGCCAGCAGTTTGGTGATAGCGGGACTCACAGATACGCAGTATTTT CASSLVIAGLTDTQYF
- TRBJ2-5 TRBD1 TRBV24-1 13 TGTGCCACCAGTGGGGGACAGGCGAAGACCCAGTACTTC CATSGGQAKTQYF
- TRBJ2-7 - TRBV20-1 13 TGCAGTGCTAGAGGTCTACTAGTTTTCGAGCAGTACTTC CSARGLLVFEQYF
few TRBJ2-4 - TRBV7-9 16 TGTGCCAGCAGCAACCCGGAGATGAAAGCCAAAAACATTCAGTACTTC CASSNPEMKAKNIQYF
- TRBJ2-7 TRBD2 TRBV12-3/TRBV12-4 14 TGTGCCAGCAGCCTCATAGCGGGCTCCTACGAGCAGTACTTC CASSLIAGSYEQYF
few TRBJ2-6 - TRBV12-3/TRBV12-4 16 TGTGCCAGCAGTTTACCCCCCCTGGCTGGGGCCAACGTCCTGACTTTC CASSLPPLAGANVLTF
- TRBJ2-3 TRBD2 TRBV2 14 TGTGCCAGCAGTGTTGGACTAGCGGTGGATACGCAGTATTTT CASSVGLAVDTQYF
- TRBJ2-5 - TRBV19 17 TGTGCCAGTAGTGGACCTTGGGGGCAGTCGCGGCGAGAGACCCAGTACTTC CASSGPWGQSRRETQYF
few TRBJ1-6 TRBD1 TRBV5-1 14 TGCGCCAGCAGCTCGGACAGGGAGAATTCACCCCTCCACTTT CASSSDRENSPLHF
- TRBJ2-6 - TRBV23-1 19 TGCGCCAGCTTCGTAGTAGGGACACGACGATCATCTGGGGCCAACGTCCTGACTTTC CASFVVGTRRSSGANVLTF
- TRBJ2-3 TRBD2 TRBV4-1 16 TGCGCCAGCAGCCAAGTCGACGGGGGGGCCGGAGATACGCAGTATTTT CASSQVDGGAGDTQYF
- TRBJ1-2 - TRBV4-1 15 TGCGCCAGCAGCCTAAATGCAGGGTTGAGCTATGGCTACACCTTC CASSLNAGLSYGYTF
- TRBJ2-1 - TRBV12-3/TRBV12-4 15 TGTGCCAGCAGTTTGTCGGAACTCTCCTACAATGAGCAGTTCTTC CASSLSELSYNEQFF
- TRBJ2-1 TRBD1 TRBV7-3 19 TGTGCCAGCAGCCCCCAAACCTTGGACAGGGAAGGTCGAGACAATGAGCAGTTCTTC CASSPQTLDREGRDNEQFF